The TCR beta chain under discussion was sequenced for a study of T cell responses to AZD1222 COVID-19 vaccine. The germline CDR1 and CDR2 sequences are MNHEY and SMNVEV (reference sequence). Trimming took 2 bases from V and 8 from J, leaving 15 bases between them. The CDR3 totals 14 residues. The repertoire was sequenced with immunoSEQ multiplex PCR; TCRdb's copy has only in-frame clones and lacks some. The data contain 95,000 to 150,000 clones, 85% to 90% of them seen just once; the ten biggest clones take up approximately 3.4%. The TCR originated in an adult in good health. The chain joins TRBV27 to TRBJ1-2, with D unclear. Material: peripheral blood, obtained on day 0 of AZD1222 vaccination. In nucleotides, the CDR3 is TGTGCCAGCAGTTTAACTGGACGGACGAGAGGCTACACCTTC. Its translation: CASSLTGRTRGYTF.